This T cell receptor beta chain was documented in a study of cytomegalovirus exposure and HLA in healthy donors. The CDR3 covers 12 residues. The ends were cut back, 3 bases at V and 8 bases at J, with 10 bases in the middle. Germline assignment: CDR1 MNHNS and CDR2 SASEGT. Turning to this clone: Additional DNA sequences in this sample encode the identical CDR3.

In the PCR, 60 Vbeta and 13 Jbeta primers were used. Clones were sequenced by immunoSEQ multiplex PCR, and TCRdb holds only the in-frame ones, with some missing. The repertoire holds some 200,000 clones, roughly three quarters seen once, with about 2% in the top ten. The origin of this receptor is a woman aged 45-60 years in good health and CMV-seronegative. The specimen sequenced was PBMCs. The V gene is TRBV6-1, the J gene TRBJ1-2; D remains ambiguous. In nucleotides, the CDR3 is TGTGCCAGCAGTGAGCTGTCGGGGGGCTACACCTTC. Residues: CASSELSGGYTF.